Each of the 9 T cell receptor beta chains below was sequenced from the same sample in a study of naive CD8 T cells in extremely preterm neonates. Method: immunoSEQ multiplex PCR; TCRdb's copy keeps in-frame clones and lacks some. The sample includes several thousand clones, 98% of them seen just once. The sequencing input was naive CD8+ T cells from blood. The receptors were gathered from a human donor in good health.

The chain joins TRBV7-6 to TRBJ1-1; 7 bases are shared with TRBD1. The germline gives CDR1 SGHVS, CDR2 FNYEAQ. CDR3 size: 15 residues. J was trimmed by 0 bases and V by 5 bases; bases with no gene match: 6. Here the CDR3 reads CASSLGTVMNTEAFF. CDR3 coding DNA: TGTGCCAGCAGCCTAGGGACAGTCATGAACACTGAAGCTTTCTTT.

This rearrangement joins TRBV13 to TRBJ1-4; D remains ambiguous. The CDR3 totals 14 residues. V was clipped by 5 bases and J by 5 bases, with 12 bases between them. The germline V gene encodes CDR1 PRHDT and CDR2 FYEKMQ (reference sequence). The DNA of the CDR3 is TGTGCCAGCAGCCTTCCTGGGCGAAATGAAAAACTGTTTTTT. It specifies CASSLPGRNEKLFF.

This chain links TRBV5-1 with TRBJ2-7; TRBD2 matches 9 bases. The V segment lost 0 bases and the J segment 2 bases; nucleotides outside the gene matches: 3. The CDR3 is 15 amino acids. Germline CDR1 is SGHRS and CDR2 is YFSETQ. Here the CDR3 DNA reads TGCGCCAGCAGCTTGGAAGGCGGGGGGGCCTACGAGCAGTACTTC. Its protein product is CASSLEGGGAYEQYF.

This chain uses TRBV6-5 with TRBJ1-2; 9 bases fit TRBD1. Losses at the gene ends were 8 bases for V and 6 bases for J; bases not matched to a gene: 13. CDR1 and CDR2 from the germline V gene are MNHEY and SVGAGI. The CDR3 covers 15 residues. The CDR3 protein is CASSYGTGSFHGYTF. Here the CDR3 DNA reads TGTGCCAGCTCCTACGGGACAGGGTCTTTTCATGGCTACACCTTC.

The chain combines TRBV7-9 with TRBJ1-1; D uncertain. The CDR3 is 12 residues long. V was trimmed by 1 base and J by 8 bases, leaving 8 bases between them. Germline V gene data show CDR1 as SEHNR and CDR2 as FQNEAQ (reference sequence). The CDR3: CASSLGPREAFF. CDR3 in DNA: TGTGCCAGCAGCTTAGGGCCCAGAGAAGCTTTCTTT.

CDR3 loop: CASSVAGRRWGQGDYGYTF. CDR3 nucleotide sequence: TGTGCCAGCAGCGTAGCTGGTCGACGGTGGGGACAGGGTGACTATGGCTACACCTTC. The chain recombines TRBV9 with TRBJ1-2; 9 nucleotides line up with TRBD1. V was clipped by 0 bases and J by 3 bases; unmatched bases: 15. The CDR3 consists of 19 residues. Germline loops: CDR1 SGDLS, CDR2 YYNGEE.

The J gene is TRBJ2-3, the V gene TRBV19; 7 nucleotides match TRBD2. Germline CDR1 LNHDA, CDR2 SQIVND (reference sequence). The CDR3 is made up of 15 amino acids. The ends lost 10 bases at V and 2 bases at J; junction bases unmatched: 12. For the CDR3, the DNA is TGTGCCACCGCAACGACCGGGACTACCACAGATACGCAGTATTTT. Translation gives CATATTGTTTDTQYF.

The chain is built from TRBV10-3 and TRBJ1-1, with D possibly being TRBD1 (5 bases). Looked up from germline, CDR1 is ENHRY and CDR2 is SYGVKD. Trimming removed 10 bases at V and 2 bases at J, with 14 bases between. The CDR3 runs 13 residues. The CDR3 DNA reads TGTGCCACCAGGGAAACAGCTAACACTGAAGCTTTCTTT. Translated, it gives CATRETANTEAFF.

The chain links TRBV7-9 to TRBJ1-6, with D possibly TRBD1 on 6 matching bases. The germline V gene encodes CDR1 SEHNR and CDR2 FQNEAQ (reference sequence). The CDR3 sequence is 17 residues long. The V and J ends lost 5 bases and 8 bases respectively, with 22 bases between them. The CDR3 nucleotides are TGTGCCAGCAGCCCGCTGGTGGGAACAGGGAGGGATTCACCCCTCCACTTT. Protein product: CASSPLVGTGRDSPLHF.